The 24 T cell receptor beta chains below were found in one sample sequenced in a study of T cells in women clearing cervical HPV infection (dated by TCRdb to between 2018 and 2020). The library was made by the immunoSEQ multiplex PCR assay. TCRdb obtained this table from immuneACCESS and retained in-frame rearrangements with V and J assigned. These tables miss some clones; where compared with another copy, unresolved V genes account for less than half of the shortfall, and the remainder is unexplained. This sample's table has entries for about 31,000 clones. Together, the top ten hold around 3% of the sample. Sequencing was carried out using blood buffy coat. These receptors came from a woman aged 18 to 69 with a cervical HPV16 infection that either progressed to CIN3+ or cleared (not recorded which).

A word on this clone: The read terminates 3 residues ahead of where the CDR3 ends, so the germline J gene completes it. V usage is TRBV5-4 and J usage is TRBJ1-5; 7 bases are a match to TRBD1. This CDR3 region has 15 residues. In germline, CDR1 is SGHNT, CDR2 YYREEE (reference sequence). The V segment lost 3 bases and the J segment 3 bases; nucleotides outside the gene matches: 6. Here the CDR3 reads CASSSGGADNQPQHF. CDR3 DNA (partial): TGTGCCAGCAGCTCAGGGGGAGCAGACAATCAGCCC.

To note about this clone: The read halts 3 residues ahead of the CDR3 end, with the missing end drawn from the germline J gene. The chain carries TRBV2 and TRBJ2-7, with D possibly being TRBD1 or TRBD2 (5 bases each). The CDR3 spans 15 residues. Germline values: CDR1 SNHLY, CDR2 FYNNEI. V lost 2 bases and J lost 0, with 11 bases in between. The CDR3 here is CASSEYPGSSYEQYF. The sequenced part of the CDR3 DNA is TGTGCCAGCAGTGAATACCCAGGGAGCTCCTACGAG.

Of note for this clone: The read stops 3 residues short of the end of the CDR3; the missing end is completed from the germline J gene. The chain uses TRBV7-9 and TRBJ1-2; 7 bases are shared with TRBD1. This CDR3 spans 13 amino acids. Germline CDR1 reads SEHNR; CDR2 reads FQNEAQ (reference sequence). Trimming took 4 bases from V and 7 from J; bases not matched to a gene: 6. The chain's CDR3 is CASSSYRGGGYTF. CDR3 DNA (partial): TGTGCCAGCAGCTCGTACAGGGGAGGTGGC.

A word on this clone: Read coverage stops 3 residues before the CDR3 terminus; the germline J gene supplies the remainder. J is TRBJ2-7 and V is TRBV29-1; D tentatively fits TRBD1 or TRBD2 (6 bases each). V was pared by 2 bases and J by 2 bases, with 10 bases between. This CDR3 spans 13 amino acids. The germline V gene has CDR1 SQVTM and CDR2 ANQGSEA. The sequenced part of the CDR3 DNA is TGCAGCGTTGAACGGAGGGACACCTACGAG. Translation gives CSVERRDTYE. The CDR3 in full is CSVERRDTYEQYF.

In the case of this clone: The CDR3 extends 3 residues past the end of the read, so its final part is completed from the germline J gene. The rearrangement joins TRBV19 to TRBJ1-4; D is undetermined. V lost 7 bases and J lost 8, with 14 bases in between. CDR1 is LNHDA, CDR2 SQIVND, per germline (reference sequence). CDR3 length: 13 amino acids. The CDR3 loop is CASKLAGQEKLFF. Partial CDR3 DNA: TGTGCCAGTAAGTTGGCAGGCCAAGAAAAA.

Regarding this clone: The read ends 3 residues early relative to the CDR3; the germline J gene fills the gap. This chain connects TRBV7-3 to TRBJ2-7; 8 bases are shared with TRBD2. The V gene's germline CDR1 is SGHTA and CDR2 FQGTGA. The ends lost 3 bases at V and 0 bases at J; junction bases unmatched: 1. This CDR3 is built from 14 residues. The sequenced part of the CDR3 DNA is TGTGCCAGCAGCTTTAGCGGGGCCTCCTACGAG. This translates into CASSFSGASYE. The complete CDR3 sequence is CASSFSGASYEQYF. Using reference TRBV7-3 and TRBJ2-7 for the parts outside the CDR3, the full variable domain is GAGVSQTPSNKVTEKGKYVELRCDPISGHTALYWYRQSLGQGPEFLIYFQGTGAADDSGLPNDRFFAVRPEGSVSTLKIQRTERGDSAVYLCASSFSGASYEQYFGPGTRLTVT.

On this clone itself: The CDR3 is cut off 3 residues early in the read; its end comes from the germline J gene. This chain uses TRBV18 with TRBJ2-7, with 8 nucleotides matching TRBD1. The germline V gene has CDR1 KGHSH and CDR2 LQKENI. This CDR3 contains 15 residues. Trimming took 8 bases from V and 6 from J; bases not matched to a gene: 15. The CDR3 DNA, read in part, is TGTGCCAGCACGTCTGACAGGGGAGCGATTTCCGAG. The encoded protein is CASTSDRGAISE. The whole CDR3 region reads CASTSDRGAISEQYF. Full variable domain (rest looked up from reference TRBV18 and TRBJ2-7): NAGVMQNPRHLVRRRGQEARLRCSPMKGHSHVYWYRQLPEEGLKFMVYLQKENIIDESGMPKERFSAEFPKEGPSILRIQQVVRGDSAAYFCASTSDRGAISEQYFGPGTRLTVT.

Of note for this clone: Read sequence stops 3 residues before the CDR3 end, and the germline J gene provides the missing end. V gene TRBV7-8 combines with J gene TRBJ2-1; the D is unclear. The germline gives CDR1 SGHVS, CDR2 FQNEAQ. The CDR3 runs to 13 residues. Trimming shortened V by 0 bases and J by 7 bases, and 7 bases separated the two germline ends. The covered CDR3 bases are TGTGCCAGCAGCTTAGCGAGGCTGAATGAG. This gives the protein CASSLARLNE. The whole CDR3 protein reads CASSLARLNEQFF.

About this clone itself: The read falls 3 residues short of the CDR3 end, and the missing part is taken from the germline J gene. This chain uses TRBV13 with TRBJ1-2; 7 bases are a match to TRBD1. This CDR3 has 14 amino acids. The ends lost 5 bases at V and 7 bases at J; junction bases unmatched: 10. Germline V gives CDR1 PRHDT, CDR2 FYEKMQ (reference sequence). This CDR3 reads CASSPKTGTAGYTF. The sequenced part of the CDR3 DNA is TGTGCCAGCAGCCCGAAGACCGGGACAGCTGGC. The full variable domain, completed using reference TRBV13 and TRBJ1-2, is AAGVIQSPRHLIKEKRETATLKCYPIPRHDTVYWYQQGPGQDPQFLISFYEKMQSDKGSIPDRFSAQQFSDYHSELNMSSLELGDSALYFCASSPKTGTAGYTFGSGTRLTVV.

A note on this clone: The missing CDR3 end, 3 residues past where the read stops, is filled in from the germline J gene. The V call is TRBV20-1, the J call TRBJ2-2; 8 nucleotides agree with TRBD2. The ends lost 5 bases at V and 4 bases at J; junction bases unmatched: 6. CDR3 size: 14 residues. CDR1 is DFQATT, CDR2 SNEGSKA, per germline (reference sequence). The CDR3: CSAPIGGGTGELFF. The sequenced part of the CDR3 DNA is TGCAGTGCTCCGATCGGGGGGGGCACCGGGGAG.

Regarding this clone: Sequencing ends 3 residues short of the CDR3 end; the germline J gene provides the rest. V and J are TRBV7-8 and TRBJ2-2, with 7 bases that match TRBD1. CDR1 and CDR2 (germline): SGHVS, FQNEAQ. The CDR3 sequence is 14 residues long. The sequenced part of the CDR3 DNA is TGTGCCAGCAGCTACCGGGACAGTAATGAAAAG. Translation: CASSYRDSNEK. The full CDR3 protein reads CASSYRDSNEKLFF.

As to this clone: The sequence runs out 3 residues before the end of the CDR3; the remainder is reconstructed from the germline J gene. This chain links TRBV4-2 with TRBJ1-2; 7 bases map to TRBD1. The CDR3 contains 14 residues. From germline, CDR1 is LGHNA and CDR2 YNFKEQ. V gave up 3 bases and J gave up 6 bases; unmatched junction bases: 7. The CDR3 reads CASSHDRVGDGYTF. The DNA read from the CDR3 is TGTGCCAGCAGCCATGACAGGGTTGGGGATGGC.

Concerning this clone: The read is 3 residues too short to cover the CDR3 end, so that end is filled in from the germline J gene. The gene calls are TRBV7-9 and TRBJ2-5; 10 bases fit TRBD1. CDR3 size: 14 residues. Trimming took 6 bases from V and 4 from J; bases not matched to a gene: 5. CDR1 and CDR2 from the germline V gene are SEHNR and FQNEAQ (reference sequence). Here the CDR3 reads CASSRQGARETQYF. Partial CDR3 DNA: TGTGCCAGCAGTCGACAGGGGGCAAGAGAGACC.

To note about this clone: From the germline J gene comes the end of the CDR3, since the read stops 3 residues before it. The rearrangement joins TRBV4-1 to TRBJ2-5; D possibly corresponds to TRBD1 (6 bases). This CDR3 has 15 amino acids. From germline, CDR1 is MGHRA and CDR2 YSYEKL. Deletions cut 4 bases from V and 0 bases from J, with 12 bases between. The CDR3 bases that were read are TGCGCCAGCAGCCCGACAGGCCAGTACCAAGAGACC. It codes for CASSPTGQYQET. The CDR3 in its entirety is CASSPTGQYQETQYF.

As to this clone: Read sequence stops 3 residues before the CDR3 end, and the germline J gene provides the missing end. The V gene is TRBV18, the J gene TRBJ2-5; possibly TRBD1 for D (6 bases). Germline CDR1 is KGHSH and CDR2 is LQKENI. V was trimmed by 6 bases and J by 0 bases, leaving 8 bases between them. The CDR3 contains 13 residues. The part of the CDR3 DNA that was read is TGTGCCAGCTCGCAGGGGAACCAAGAGACC. Amino acids: CASSQGNQET. The complete CDR3 sequence is CASSQGNQETQYF.

As for this clone: The sequenced fragment ends 3 residues before the CDR3 boundary, so the rest is inferred from the germline J gene. The chain has TRBV7-9 and TRBJ2-2, with a tentative D call TRBD1 (6 bases). The V gene's germline CDR1 is SEHNR and CDR2 FQNEAQ (reference sequence). The CDR3 consists of 15 residues. The part of the CDR3 DNA that was read is TGTGCCAGCAGCTTAGAAGCAGGGGTTCGATCACCG. It is translated as CASSLEAGVRSP. The complete CDR3 reads CASSLEAGVRSPLFF.

Turning to this clone: The CDR3 end is not reached by the read, which stops 3 residues before it; the germline J gene fills it in. The chain employs TRBV12-5 and TRBJ2-2; D unresolved. This CDR3 contains 12 residues. CDR1 LGHNT and CDR2 FRNRAP come from the germline V gene. Trimming stripped 7 bases from V and 5 bases from J, with 8 bases between. The CDR3 sequence: CASELRTGELFF. The sequenced part of the CDR3 DNA is TGTGCTAGTGAGCTGAGAACCGGGGAG. Looking up the rest from reference TRBV12-5 and TRBJ2-2 gives the full variable domain: DARVTQTPRHKVTEMGQEVTMRCQPILGHNTVFWYRQTMMQGLELLAYFRNRAPLDDSGMPKDRFSAEMPDATLATLKIQPSEPRDSAVYFCASELRTGELFFGEGSRLTVL.

The CDR3: CASSGTASSYNSPLFF. CDR3 bases read: TGCGCCAGCAGCGGGACAGCGAGCTCCTATAATTCACCG. V is TRBV23-1 and J is TRBJ2-2; 7 nucleotides align to TRBD1. The sequenced fragment ends 3 residues before the CDR3 boundary, so the rest is inferred from the germline J gene. TRBV23-1 has ORF status, its function being uncertain. The CDR3 is made up of 16 amino acids.

CDR3 residues: CASSLGTSGGADTQYF. The sequenced CDR3 bases are TGCGCCAGCAGCTTGGGGACTAGCGGAGGGGCAGATACG. The chain recombines TRBV5-1 with TRBJ2-3; 10 bases match TRBD2. The CDR3 goes on 3 residues after the read ends, and that part is filled in from the germline J gene. This CDR3 spans 16 amino acids. V gave up 0 bases and J gave up 4 bases; unmatched junction bases: 5. Looked up from germline, CDR1 is SGHRS and CDR2 is YFSETQ.

As concerns this clone: The read gets to within 3 residues of the CDR3 end, and the germline J gene fills in the rest. The V gene is TRBV4-1, the J gene TRBJ1-6; D uncertain. This CDR3 spans 15 amino acids. Germline loops: CDR1 MGHRA, CDR2 YSYEKL. CDR3 region: CASSQGMWSGLPLHF. The DNA read from the CDR3 is TGCGCCAGCAGCCAAGGAATGTGGTCGGGGTTGCCC.

Note on this clone: The CDR3 end falls 3 residues outside the read, so it is completed with the germline J gene. This rearrangement joins TRBV5-1 to TRBJ1-2; 8 bases agree with TRBD1. The CDR3 has 14 amino acids. The germline CDR1 and CDR2 sequences are SGHRS and YFSETQ. With 0 bases clipped from V and 7 bases from J, the junction kept 5 bases outside the gene matches. The CDR3: CASSLVQGAAGYTF. The CDR3 DNA, read in part, is TGCGCCAGCAGCTTGGTCCAGGGGGCTGCTGGC.

In regard to this clone: The CDR3 end is not reached by the read, which stops 3 residues before it; the germline J gene fills it in. This chain joins TRBV30 and TRBJ2-3, with unresolved D. CDR1 and CDR2 (germline): GTSNPN, SVGIG (reference sequence). This CDR3 spans 13 amino acids. The covered CDR3 bases are TGTGCCTGGAGTGTAGTCAGAGAAGAGACG. This gives the protein CAWSVVREET. The whole CDR3 sequence is CAWSVVREETQYF. Based on the CDR3 plus reference TRBV30 and TRBJ2-3, the full variable domain is SQTIHQWPATLVQPVGSPLSLECTVEGTSNPNLYWYRQAAGRGLQLLFYSVGIGQISSEVPQNLSASRPQDRQFILSSKKLLLSDSGFYLCAWSVVREETQYFGPGTRLTVL.

The sequenced CDR3 bases are TGTGCCAGCTCACCACAGGCGACAGGGGGCTACGAG. Encoded protein: CASSPQATGGYE. From start to end, the CDR3 is CASSPQATGGYEAFF. The chain is built from TRBV18 and TRBJ1-1; TRBD1 agrees at 10 bases. The CDR3 extends 3 residues past the end of the read, so its final part is completed from the germline J gene. This CDR3 has 15 amino acids. The germline V gene encodes CDR1 KGHSH and CDR2 LQKENI.

With regard to this clone: The read is 3 residues too short to cover the CDR3 end, so that end is filled in from the germline J gene. The chain employs TRBV12-3 or TRBV12-4 and TRBJ1-2; TRBD1 matches at 7 bases. V shed 4 bases, J shed 4 bases, and the junction held 9 bases outside the gene matches. The CDR3 loop spans 15 amino acids. The DNA read from the CDR3 is TGTGCCAGCAGTTCTTGGACAGGCGGCACCTATGGC. Encoded protein: CASSSWTGGTYG. In full, the CDR3 reads CASSSWTGGTYGYTF.